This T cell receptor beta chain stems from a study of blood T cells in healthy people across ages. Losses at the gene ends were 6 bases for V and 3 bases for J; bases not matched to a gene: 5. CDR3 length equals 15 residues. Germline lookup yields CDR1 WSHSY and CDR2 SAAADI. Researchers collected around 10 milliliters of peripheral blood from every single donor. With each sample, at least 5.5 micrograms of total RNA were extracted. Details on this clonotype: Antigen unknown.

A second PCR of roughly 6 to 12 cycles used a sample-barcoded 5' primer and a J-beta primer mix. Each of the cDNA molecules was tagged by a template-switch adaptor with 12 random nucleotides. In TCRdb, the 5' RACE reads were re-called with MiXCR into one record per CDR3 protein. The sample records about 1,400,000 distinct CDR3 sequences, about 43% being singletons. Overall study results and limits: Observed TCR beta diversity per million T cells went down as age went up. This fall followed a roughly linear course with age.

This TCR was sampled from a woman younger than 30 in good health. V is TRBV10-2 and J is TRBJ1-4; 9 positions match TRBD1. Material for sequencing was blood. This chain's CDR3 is CASSRQGVANEKLFF. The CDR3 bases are TGCGCCAGCAGCCGACAGGGGGTGGCTAATGAAAAACTGTTTTTT.